The present TCR beta chain was sequenced within a study of T-cell reconstitution after alpha-beta-depleted transplantation in children. Germline lookup yields CDR1 DFQATT and CDR2 SNEGSKA (reference sequence). V dropped 4 bases and J dropped 6; count of bases not matched to a gene: 8. The CDR3 is 15 amino acids. Researchers prepared the TCRbeta library using unique molecular identifiers, the study reports. From the PCR reads, TCRdb called clonotypes with MiXCR, one entry per CDR3 protein. The sample lists more than 150,000 distinct CDR3 sequences, more than 14% occurring once. Many counts were recorded for this clonotype.

This TCR derives from a human donor who donated a stem cell graft to a child with acute lymphoblastic leukemia. This material consisted of PBMCs from the stem cell graft donor, taken from the stem cell graft. The chain uses TRBV20-1 and TRBJ2-1, with 11 bases identical to TRBD2. The CDR3 bases are TGCAGTGCTACCTTAGCGGGAGGGCCGGCCAATGAGCAGTTCTTC. This translates into CSATLAGGPANEQFF.